The 13 T cell receptor beta chains in this list originate from one sample, sequenced in a study of T-cell memory formation after mild COVID-19. TCRdb called the 5' RACE reads again in MiXCR, with one record for every CDR3 protein. The data hold a few hundred thousand distinct CDR3 sequences, with 20% to 30% observed a single time. The sequenced sample consisted of PBMCs or a T cell subset sorted from them (not recorded which). All receptors derive from an adult woman who had mild COVID-19 (a few samples of this study predate the infection). Cell type and time point are not known.

The chain recombines TRBV9 with TRBJ2-1; 7 bases fit TRBD2. The CDR3 sequence is 14 residues long. CDR1 is SGDLS, CDR2 YYNGEE, per germline. Germline trimming cut 0 bases from V and 10 bases from J; bases unmatched to any gene: 7. CDR3 DNA: TGTGCCAGCAGCGTAGTATCAGCGGGAACCGAGCAGTTCTTC. Its protein is CASSVVSAGTEQFF. The variable domain in full, with the rest retrieved from reference TRBV9 and TRBJ2-1, is DSGVTQTPKHLITATGQRVTLRCSPRSGDLSVYWYQQSLDQGLQFLIQYYNGEERAKGNILERFSAQQFPDLHSELNLSSLELGDSALYFCASSVVSAGTEQFFGPGTRLTVL.

This clonotype turned up a few times. The genes are TRBV20-1 and TRBJ2-7; TRBD1 aligns across 7 bases. CDR1 and CDR2 (germline): DFQATT, SNEGSKA (reference sequence). The CDR3 spans 13 residues. Trimming removed 6 bases from V and 2 bases from J; junction bases left unmatched: 7. CDR3 bases: TGCAGTGCCACGAGGGGGCCGGCCTACGAGCAGTACTTC. Residues: CSATRGPAYEQYF.

Only a few counts were recorded for this clonotype. V and J are TRBV29-1 and TRBJ2-3; TRBD1 might be the D (6 bases). The V gene's germline CDR1 is SQVTM and CDR2 ANQGSEA. This CDR3 is built from 14 residues. V shed 6 bases and J shed 1 base, with 14 bases lying between them. For the CDR3, the DNA is TGCAGCGTACTCAGAGGGGGTCGCACAGATACGCAGTATTTT. Protein: CSVLRGGRTDTQYF.

This clonotype turned up a few times. The chain uses TRBV11-1 and TRBJ2-1, with D possibly TRBD2 on 6 matching bases. The CDR3 has 18 amino acids. The germline V gene has CDR1 SGHAT and CDR2 FQDESV (reference sequence). Trimming cost V 1 base and J 2 bases, with 18 bases left between them. The CDR3 loop is CASSLGGRGGRPYNEQFF. The DNA of the CDR3 is TGTGCCAGCAGCTTAGGAGGACGAGGAGGGCGGCCCTACAATGAGCAGTTCTTC.

This clonotype came up a few times. The chain couples TRBV4-3 to TRBJ2-1; D is perhaps TRBD2 (5 bases). Germline V gene lookup returns CDR1 LGHNA and CDR2 YSLEER. This CDR3 region has 16 residues. The ends were cut back, 0 bases at V and 4 bases at J, with 13 bases in the middle. The CDR3 is CASSQDELGGYNEQFF. The CDR3 DNA reads TGCGCCAGCAGCCAAGATGAATTGGGCGGGTACAATGAGCAGTTCTTC.

The chain combines TRBV6-1 with TRBJ2-1; D gene uncertain. Germline assignment: CDR1 MNHNS and CDR2 SASEGT. Deletions cut 1 base from V and 5 bases from J, with 12 bases between. This CDR3 has 15 amino acids. The CDR3 is CASSEVVKLNNEQFF. CDR3 nucleotide sequence: TGTGCCAGCAGTGAAGTAGTTAAGCTAAACAATGAGCAGTTCTTC.

This clonotype occurred a few times. The chain combines TRBV18 with TRBJ1-2, with 7 bases aligning to TRBD1. The CDR3 contains 15 residues. Germline lookup yields CDR1 KGHSH and CDR2 LQKENI. Losses at the gene ends were 2 bases for V and 4 bases for J; bases not matched to a gene: 7. The DNA of the CDR3 is TGTGCCAGCTCACCAAACACAGGGGAGGCCTATGGCTACACCTTC. Amino acids: CASSPNTGEAYGYTF.

V and J are TRBV4-1 and TRBJ2-7; 7 bases align to TRBD1. The CDR3 sequence is 15 residues long. Trimming cost V 3 bases and J 3 bases; bases outside gene matches: 8. Germline V gene lookup returns CDR1 MGHRA and CDR2 YSYEKL. The DNA for the CDR3 is TGCGCCAGCAGCCACCCCGGACAGGCCAGCTACGAGCAGTACTTC. It translates to CASSHPGQASYEQYF.

The V call is TRBV15, the J call TRBJ2-1; 7 nucleotides line up with TRBD2. The CDR3 sequence is 15 residues long. Germline assignment: CDR1 LNHNV and CDR2 YYDKDF (reference sequence). J was trimmed by 6 bases and V by 3 bases; bases with no gene match: 8. CDR3 DNA sequence: TGTGCCACCAGCAGGGACCGGGGGAGGGTCAATGAGCAGTTCTTC. Residues: CATSRDRGRVNEQFF.

V usage is TRBV4-1 and J usage is TRBJ2-6, with D perhaps being TRBD1 or TRBD2 (5 bases each). The V end was cut by 5 bases, the J end by 1 base, with 18 bases between. Per germline, CDR1 MGHRA and CDR2 YSYEKL. CDR3 length: 18 amino acids. The CDR3: CASSRAPGTVSGANVLTF. DNA for the CDR3: TGCGCCAGCAGCAGGGCCCCGGGGACCGTATCTGGGGCCAACGTCCTGACTTTC.

This clonotype was detected only a few times. The chain employs TRBV15 and TRBJ1-2, with unresolved D. With 0 bases removed from V and 8 bases from J, the gap between germline ends came to 19 bases. This CDR3 region has 16 residues. Per the germline V gene, CDR1 is LNHNV and CDR2 is YYDKDF (reference sequence). In nucleotides, the CDR3 is TGTGCCACCAGCAGAGATTGGGGAGCCGACTATCGGGGCTACACCTTC. Its protein is CATSRDWGADYRGYTF. The whole variable domain, filled in from reference TRBV15 and TRBJ1-2, reads DAMVIQNPRYQVTQFGKPVTLSCSQTLNHNVMYWYQQKSSQAPKLLFHYYDKDFNNEADTPDNFQSRRPNTSFCFLDIRSPGLGDTAMYLCATSRDWGADYRGYTFGSGTRLTVV.

The chain carries TRBV7-9 and TRBJ2-1, with D uncertain. Per germline, CDR1 SEHNR and CDR2 FQNEAQ (reference sequence). The CDR3 runs to 15 residues. V lost 7 bases and J lost 1, with 14 bases in between. The CDR3 DNA sequence: TGTGCCAGCACCAGACTGGACGGGTCCTACAATGAGCAGTTCTTC. This translates into CASTRLDGSYNEQFF.

This clonotype was seen repeatedly, ten times or more. V is TRBV12-3 or TRBV12-4 and J is TRBJ1-2; 10 bases agree with TRBD1. V shed 3 bases and J 7 bases; nucleotides not matched to a gene: 5. The CDR3 covers 14 residues. This CDR3 is CASSLDRGKSGYTF. The CDR3 DNA follows: TGTGCCAGCAGTTTGGACAGGGGGAAGAGTGGCTACACCTTC.